This TCR beta chain comes out of a study of beta chain features in type 1 diabetes. V shed 0 bases and J 6 bases; nucleotides not matched to a gene: 6. This CDR3 has 15 residues. Germline CDR1 is SGHRS and CDR2 is YFSETQ. Every isolated RNA sample was fully reverse transcribed, so sequencing captured expressed TCRB transcripts. The method was immunoSEQ multiplex PCR; TCRdb's version includes in-frame clones alone and lacks a portion of them. Seen here are 200,000 to 250,000 clones, roughly 9.6% observed once, and the top ten hold about 0.037%. Cell sorting via CD45RO/CCR7/CD25/CD127/CD95/CD27 was performed to obtain CD4+ naive, central memory, regulatory and stem cell-like memory cells.

Material: naive CD4+ T cells from blood. This sequence originates from a woman between 18 and 29 years old in good health. The rearrangement links TRBV5-1 to TRBJ2-4; TRBD1 aligns across 7 bases. The CDR3 region has the DNA TGCGCCAGCAGCTTGGCGCAGGGGGATGCAAACATTCAGTACTTC. Amino acids: CASSLAQGDANIQYF.